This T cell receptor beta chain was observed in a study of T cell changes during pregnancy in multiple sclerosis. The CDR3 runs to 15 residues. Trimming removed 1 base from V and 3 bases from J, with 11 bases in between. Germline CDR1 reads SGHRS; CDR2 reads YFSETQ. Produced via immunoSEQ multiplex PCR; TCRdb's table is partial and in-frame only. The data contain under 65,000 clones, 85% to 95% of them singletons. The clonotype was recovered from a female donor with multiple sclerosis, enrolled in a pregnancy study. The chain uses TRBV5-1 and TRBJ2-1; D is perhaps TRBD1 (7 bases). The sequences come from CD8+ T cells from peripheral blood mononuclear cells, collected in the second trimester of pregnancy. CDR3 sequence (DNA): TGCGCCAGCAGCTTGTCAGGGGGGTACTACAATGAGCAGTTCTTC. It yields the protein CASSLSGGYYNEQFF. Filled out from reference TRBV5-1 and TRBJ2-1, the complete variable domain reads KAGVTQTPRYLIKTRGQQVTLSCSPISGHRSVSWYQQTPGQGLQFLFEYFSETQRNKGNFPGRFSGRQFSNSRSEMNVSTLELGDSALYLCASSLSGGYYNEQFFGPGTRLTVL.